Following are 10 T cell receptor beta chains from one sample sequenced in a study of tumor-infiltrating lymphocytes in primary liver carcinoma. The researchers produced TCR beta cDNA from roughly 500 ng total RNA with a constant-region primer. Three nested multiplex PCR rounds, a slightly modified ARM-PCR, produced the libraries for TCR beta. The first two PCR rounds used TRBV1-TRBV30 primers with a Cbeta primer, nine to ten cycles each. TCRdb reprocessed the multiplex PCR reads with MiXCR, giving one entry per CDR3 protein. Of 90,000 to 150,000 distinct CDR3 sequences in the sample, roughly 69% are singletons; the top ten hold roughly a tenth. Co-extracted RNA and DNA came from around 20-30 mg of unsorted bulk tissue. The sample taken for sequencing was liver tumor tissue from sampling region 1. The subset was: tumor region T1, superior pole. These TCRs come from a woman aged 60-75 years with primary liver carcinoma and hepatitis B virus infection.

Remarks on this clonotype: One junction end does not reproduce the germline sequence, and a read error may be involved. The chain carries TRBV5-4 and TRBJ1-2; D possibly corresponds to TRBD1 (5 bases). This CDR3 spans 15 amino acids. CDR1 and CDR2 (germline): SGHNT, YYREEE (reference sequence). The CDR3 sequence is CTSSSRTGDNYGYTF. The CDR3 region has the DNA TGTACCAGCAGCTCACGGACGGGGGATAACTATGGCTACACCTTC.

V gene TRBV2 combines with J gene TRBJ2-1; D may be TRBD1 (5 bases). The CDR3 loop spans 13 amino acids. Trimming removed 5 bases at V and 8 bases at J, with 13 bases between. Germline V CDR1 and CDR2: SNHLY, FYNNEI. CDR3 sequence reads: CASSLQEGDEQFF. The CDR3 coding sequence is TGTGCCAGCAGTTTACAGGAAGGGGATGAGCAGTTCTTC. The full variable domain, rest sourced from reference TRBV2 and TRBJ2-1, is EPEVTQTPSHQVTQMGQEVILRCVPISNHLYFYWYRQILGQKVEFLVSFYNNEISEKSEIFDDQFSVERPDGSNFTLKIRSTKLEDSAMYFCASSLQEGDEQFFGPGTRLTVL.

The chain links TRBV5-1 to TRBJ2-4; 8 bases match TRBD2. Trimming at V came to 0 bases and at J to 3 bases, leaving 11 bases not matched to a gene. CDR1 SGHRS and CDR2 YFSETQ come from the germline V gene. There are 18 residues in the CDR3. The CDR3 coding sequence is TGCGCCAGCAGCTTGGATACAAGCGGGAGATCAGTCAAAAACATTCAGTACTTC. Translated: CASSLDTSGRSVKNIQYF.

This clonotype was seen ten or more times. The chain carries TRBV11-3 and TRBJ2-2, with a tentative D call TRBD1 (6 bases). This CDR3 has 16 residues. V was shortened by 1 base and J by 3 bases, with 12 bases between the two germline ends. Germline V gene lookup returns CDR1 SGHNT and CDR2 YENEEA. CDR3 region: CASSLGGAGDTGELFF. Here the CDR3 DNA reads TGTGCCAGCAGCTTAGGAGGTGCAGGGGACACCGGGGAGCTGTTTTTT. The variable domain in full, with the rest retrieved from reference TRBV11-3 and TRBJ2-2, is EAGVVQSPRYKIIEKKQPVAFWCNPISGHNTLYWYLQNLGQGPELLIRYENEEAVDDSQLPKDRFSAERLKGVDSTLKIQPAELGDSAVYLCASSLGGAGDTGELFFGEGSRLTVL.

On this clonotype itself: Germline and junction disagree at one end, which may indicate a read error. The chain is built from TRBV11-2 and TRBJ2-1, with D uncertain. The CDR3 covers 13 residues. Germline values: CDR1 SGHAT, CDR2 FQNNGV. The CDR3 here is CTSILGRVNEQFF. Here the CDR3 DNA reads TGTACCAGCATCTTAGGCCGGGTCAATGAGCAGTTCTTC.

Comments on this clonotype: Germline is not matched at one junction end, which may reflect a read error. The rearrangement links TRBV30 to TRBJ1-2; D gene unclear. Germline CDR1 GTSNPN, CDR2 SVGIG (reference sequence). The CDR3 is made up of 13 amino acids. The CDR3 bases are TGTGCCTGGAGTGTACGGGTCCAGTATGGCTACAACTTC. This codes for CAWSVRVQYGYNF.

In its sample, this clonotype was seen once. At one end the junction does not follow the germline gene, possibly because of a read error. The chain joins TRBV11-2 to TRBJ2-7; D could derive from TRBD1 or TRBD2 (5 bases each). This CDR3 comprises 14 residues. Germline-derived CDR1 and CDR2 are SGHAT and FQNNGV. CDR3 region: CACSPSGTDAEQYF. For the CDR3, the DNA is TGTGCCTGCAGCCCAAGTGGGACGGATGCCGAGCAGTACTTC.

This chain uses TRBV11-3 with TRBJ2-5; TRBD2 is a possible D gene (6 bases). The CDR3 runs 15 residues. Looked up from germline, CDR1 is SGHNT and CDR2 is YENEEA. The DNA of the CDR3 is TGTGCTAGCGGACCCCCGACTAGTAGGGAGGAGACCCAGTACTTC. Its protein product is CASGPPTSREETQYF.

Comment on this clonotype: This may be a read error: a much more frequent sequence differs by one nucleotide. V gene TRBV4-2 combines with J gene TRBJ2-1; 9 bases agree with TRBD1. This CDR3 comprises 14 residues. The germline gives CDR1 LGHNA, CDR2 YNFKEQ. The CDR3 DNA is TGTGTCGGCAGCCCTCGGGACAGGGTCAATGAGCAGTTCTTC. Residues: CVGSPRDRVNEQFF.

The J gene is TRBJ2-1, the V gene TRBV4-1, with 16 bases matching TRBD2. Germline CDR1 and CDR2: MGHRA and YSYEKL. The junction had 12 bases not matched to a gene; V was cut back by 0 bases and J by 4 bases. This CDR3 is 21 amino acids long. CDR3 in amino acids: CASSQESPGTSGRGTYNEQFF. The CDR3 DNA sequence: TGCGCCAGCAGCCAAGAATCCCCTGGGACTAGCGGGAGGGGAACGTACAATGAGCAGTTCTTC.